Below, 13 T cell receptor beta chains from the same sample are listed, as sequenced in a study of blood T cell repertoires in COVID-19. Method: immunoSEQ multiplex PCR; TCRdb's copy keeps in-frame clones and lacks some. The sample shows 85,000 to 130,000 clones, about 86% of them seen only once. The sample taken for sequencing was PBMCs or T cells enriched from blood (not recorded which). Receptors originate from a woman aged 45-65 years who had recovered from COVID-19.

This clone was observed a handful of times. The chain combines TRBV21-1 with TRBJ2-2; the D call of TRBD2 is as the table states it, not checked on the DNA. TRBV21-1 is recorded as a pseudogene. This CDR3 comprises 19 residues. CDR3 amino acids: CASRTEGASGRAHTGELFF. In nucleotides, the CDR3 is TGTGCCAGCAGGACCGAAGGGGCTAGCGGGAGGGCCCACACCGGGGAGCTGTTTTTT.

The chain couples TRBV7-8 to TRBJ2-1, with 15 bases identical to TRBD2. Germline assignment: CDR1 SGHVS and CDR2 FQNEAQ. The CDR3 runs to 15 residues. V shed 5 bases, J shed 8 bases, and the junction held 4 bases outside the gene matches. CDR3 residues: CASSLGLAGGDEQFF. The CDR3 nucleotides are TGTGCCAGCAGCCTAGGACTAGCGGGGGGGGATGAGCAGTTCTTC.

This clone was seen just once. The J gene is TRBJ2-7, the V gene TRBV19; 10 bases are shared with TRBD1. The CDR3 loop spans 17 amino acids. CDR1 LNHDA and CDR2 SQIVND come from the germline V gene (reference sequence). Trimming removed 9 bases from V and 4 bases from J; junction bases left unmatched: 18. As DNA, the CDR3 is TGTGCCAGCCAATTCAAACATGACAGGGGGCAAACGTACGAGCAGTACTTC. This sequence encodes CASQFKHDRGQTYEQYF. Complete variable domain (other parts from reference TRBV19 and TRBJ2-7): DGGITQSPKYLFRKEGQNVTLSCEQNLNHDAMYWYRQDPGQGLRLIYYSQIVNDFQKGDIAEGYSVSREKKESFPLTVTSAQKNPTAFYLCASQFKHDRGQTYEQYFGPGTRLTVT.

The gene calls are TRBV5-1 and TRBJ2-2, with 8 bases that match TRBD1. The trim removed 5 bases at V and 5 bases at J, leaving 8 bases unmatched. Germline lookup yields CDR1 SGHRS and CDR2 YFSETQ. The length of the CDR3 is 15 residues. This CDR3 is CASRPTGVGTGELFF. For the CDR3, the DNA is TGCGCCAGCAGACCGACAGGGGTAGGGACCGGGGAGCTGTTTTTT.

The chain recombines TRBV4-1 with TRBJ1-2; D is unresolved. Germline CDR1 and CDR2: MGHRA and YSYEKL. The CDR3 covers 16 residues. V dropped 1 base and J dropped 6 bases, with 18 bases sitting between them. DNA of the CDR3: TGCGCCAGCAGCCAAGGACCTTTCGGACTCTGGAATGGCTACACCTTC. Translated, it gives CASSQGPFGLWNGYTF.

V is TRBV11-2 and J is TRBJ1-1, with a weak D call TRBD1 (5 bases). The V end was cut by 4 bases, the J end by 6 bases, with 15 bases between. The CDR3 covers 14 residues. The germline V gene has CDR1 SGHAT and CDR2 FQNNGV. This chain's CDR3 is CASSSGQWAAEAFF. CDR3 DNA: TGTGCCAGCAGCTCCGGACAATGGGCCGCTGAAGCTTTCTTT.

This clone has more than one count but fewer than ten. The chain recombines TRBV5-4 with TRBJ2-7, with 7 bases matching TRBD1. V shed 4 bases, J shed 3 bases, and the junction held 10 bases outside the gene matches. The germline V gene has CDR1 SGHNT and CDR2 YYREEE (reference sequence). CDR3 length: 15 amino acids. This CDR3 reads CASSPAGTENYEQYF. The CDR3 nucleotides read TGTGCCAGCAGCCCCGCCGGGACAGAGAACTACGAGCAGTACTTC.

The genes are TRBV7-2 and TRBJ1-5; TRBD1 aligns across 8 bases. Germline assignment: CDR1 SGHTA and CDR2 FQGNSA. After removal of 1 base from V and 4 bases from J, the junction contained 0 bases not matched to a gene. The length of the CDR3 is 14 residues. The CDR3: CASSLGQGNQPQHF. CDR3 DNA: TGTGCCAGCAGCTTAGGACAGGGGAATCAGCCCCAGCATTTT.

This clone was counted once. V is TRBV3-1 (or the pseudogene TRBV3-2) and J is TRBJ1-6; D is unclear. V shed 2 bases and J shed 8 bases, with 4 bases lying between them. Germline values: CDR1 LGHDT, CDR2 YNNKEL (reference sequence). The CDR3 runs 12 residues. The CDR3 region has the DNA TGTGCCAGCAGCCAACGGGATTCACCCCTCCACTTT. This gives the protein CASSQRDSPLHF.

This chain connects TRBV30 to TRBJ1-1; maybe TRBD1 (5 bases). CDR3 length: 14 amino acids. Per the germline V gene, CDR1 is GTSNPN and CDR2 is SVGIG (reference sequence). The V end lost 6 bases, the J end lost 4 bases, and 18 bases lay between the germline ends. The chain's CDR3 is CACRPFSQGTEAFF. The CDR3 DNA sequence: TGTGCCTGCCGACCCTTTTCGCAGGGCACTGAAGCTTTCTTT.

V and J are TRBV11-2 and TRBJ1-3, with D possibly TRBD1 on 5 matching bases. CDR3 length equals 15 residues. Germline assignment: CDR1 SGHAT and CDR2 FQNNGV. The V end lost 5 bases, the J end lost 0 bases, and 11 bases lay between the germline ends. CDR3 sequence (DNA): TGTGCCAGCAGCCCCCAGGGTTTCTCTGGAAACACCATATATTTT. Its translation is CASSPQGFSGNTIYF.

This chain connects TRBV7-6 to TRBJ2-1; 11 bases map to TRBD2. Germline-derived CDR1 and CDR2 are SGHVS and FNYEAQ. Trimming took 4 bases from V and 4 from J; bases not matched to a gene: 9. CDR3 length equals 17 residues. CDR3 in DNA: TGTGCCAGCAGCTCTCGTCCCCCTAGCGGGGGGTACAATGAGCAGTTCTTC. Its translation: CASSSRPPSGGYNEQFF.

V usage is TRBV3-1 (or the pseudogene TRBV3-2) and J usage is TRBJ1-5; 8 bases match TRBD1. With V trimmed by 0 bases and J by 2 bases, 6 bases remained unmatched. Germline V gene sequence: CDR1 LGHDT, CDR2 YNNKEL (reference sequence). The CDR3 has 17 residues. The CDR3 spells CASSQEQGEYGNQPQHF. The CDR3, as DNA: TGTGCCAGCAGCCAAGAACAGGGGGAGTATGGCAATCAGCCCCAGCATTTT.